This TCR beta chain emerged from a study of T cell changes during pregnancy in multiple sclerosis. The germline V gene has CDR1 KGHSH and CDR2 LQKENI. There are 12 residues in the CDR3. V lost 4 bases to trimming and J lost 8 bases, with 11 bases between them. Produced via immunoSEQ multiplex PCR; TCRdb's table is partial and in-frame only. This sample has about 76,000 clones, with roughly 92% found just once. This sample comprised peripheral blood, obtained after pregnancy. The chain recombines TRBV18 with TRBJ1-2; D is perhaps TRBD1 (6 bases). The receptor comes from a female donor in good health, enrolled as a control in a pregnancy study. CDR3 loop: CASSLSQGGYTF. CDR3 DNA: TGTGCCAGCTCACTGTCCCAGGGGGGCTACACCTTC. Variable domain in full (rest from reference TRBV18 and TRBJ1-2): NAGVMQNPRHLVRRRGQEARLRCSPMKGHSHVYWYRQLPEEGLKFMVYLQKENIIDESGMPKERFSAEFPKEGPSILRIQQVVRGDSAAYFCASSLSQGGYTFGSGTRLTVV.